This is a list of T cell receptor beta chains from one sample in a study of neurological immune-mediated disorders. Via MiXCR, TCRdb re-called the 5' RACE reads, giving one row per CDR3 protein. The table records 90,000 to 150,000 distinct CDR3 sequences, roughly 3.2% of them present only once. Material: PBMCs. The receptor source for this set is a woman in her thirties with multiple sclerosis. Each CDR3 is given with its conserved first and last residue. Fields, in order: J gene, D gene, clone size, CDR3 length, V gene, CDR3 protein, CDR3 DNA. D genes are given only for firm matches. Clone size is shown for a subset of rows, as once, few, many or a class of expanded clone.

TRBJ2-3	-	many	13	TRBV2	CASRWAMADTQYF	TGTGCCAGCAGATGGGCGATGGCAGATACGCAGTATTTT
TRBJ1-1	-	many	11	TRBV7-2	CASSLGRYAFF	TGTGCCAGCAGCCTGGGGCGGTACGCTTTCTTT
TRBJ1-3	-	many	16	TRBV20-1	CSASEPGHSSGNTIYF	TGCAGTGCTAGTGAACCGGGACATAGCTCTGGAAACACCATATATTTT
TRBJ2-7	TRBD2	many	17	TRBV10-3	CAISDGGSGIGSYEQYF	TGTGCCATCAGTGACGGGGGGAGCGGAATAGGTTCCTACGAGCAGTACTTC
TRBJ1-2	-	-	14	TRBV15	CATSRDQVGYGYTF	TGTGCCACCAGCAGAGATCAAGTGGGCTATGGCTACACCTTC
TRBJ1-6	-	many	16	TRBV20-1	CSARDLGHSNNSPLHF	TGCAGTGCTAGAGATCTGGGACACTCCAATAATTCACCCCTCCACTTT
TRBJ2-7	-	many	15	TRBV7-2	CASSTRTGRDYEQYF	TGTGCCAGCAGCACCCGGACAGGGAGGGACTACGAGCAGTACTTC
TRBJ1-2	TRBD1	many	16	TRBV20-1	CSASHLGRQGYYGYTF	TGCAGTGCTAGTCATCTTGGGAGACAGGGGTATTATGGCTACACCTTC
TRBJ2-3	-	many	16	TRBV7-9	CASSPGVVYSTDTQYF	TGTGCCAGCAGCCCCGGGGTGGTCTACAGCACAGATACGCAGTATTTT
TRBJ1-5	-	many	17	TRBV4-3	CASSQAAYRALNQPQHF	TGCGCCAGCAGCCAAGCGGCATACAGAGCTCTCAATCAGCCCCAGCATTTT
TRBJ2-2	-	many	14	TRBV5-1	CASSLPSGPGELFF	TGCGCCAGCAGCTTACCCAGCGGACCCGGGGAGCTGTTTTTT
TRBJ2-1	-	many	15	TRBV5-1	CASSFEGSSYNEQFF	TGCGCCAGCAGCTTTGAAGGGAGCTCCTACAATGAGCAGTTCTTC
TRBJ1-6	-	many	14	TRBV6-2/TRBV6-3	CASSYPTDGSPLHF	TGTGCCAGCAGTTACCCCACGGACGGTTCACCCCTCCACTTT
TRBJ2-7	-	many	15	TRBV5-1	CASSLQGQNYYEQYF	TGCGCCAGCAGCTTGCAGGGGCAAAATTACTACGAGCAGTACTTC